These 12 T cell receptor beta chains share one sample of origin, sequenced in a study of shared clonotypes between healthy human individuals. Produced via immunoSEQ multiplex PCR; TCRdb's table is partial and in-frame only. The data hold fewer than 3 million clones, with about 90% observed a single time. Sequenced input: naive CD4+ T cells from PBMCs. Noted subset: CD45RA+ positively selected. Every receptor here comes from a man between 18 and 35 years old in good health. Some clones in this sample may be carry-over from other donors' samples.

The J gene is TRBJ2-2, the V gene TRBV5-8; 12 bases are a match to TRBD2. Germline trimming cut 3 bases from V and 7 bases from J; bases unmatched to any gene: 10. This CDR3 region has 17 residues. The germline gives CDR1 SGHTS, CDR2 YDEGEE. CDR3 nucleotides: TGTGCCAGCAGCTGGACTAGCGGGGCGGTAATGAGCGGGGAGCTGTTTTTT. Amino acid sequence: CASSWTSGAVMSGELFF.

The chain carries TRBV9 and TRBJ2-3; D may match TRBD1 or TRBD2 (5 bases each). The V gene lost 3 bases and the J gene lost 0 bases, with 14 bases spanning the gap. The CDR3 covers 16 residues. Germline assignment: CDR1 SGDLS and CDR2 YYNGEE. CDR3 sequence (DNA): TGTGCCAGCAGCGAACAGAGAGGGGTTAGCACAGATACGCAGTATTTT. It yields the protein CASSEQRGVSTDTQYF.

The chain combines TRBV25-1 with TRBJ1-2; D is unclear. Trimming took 4 bases from V and 7 from J, leaving 16 bases between them. The germline CDR1 and CDR2 sequences are MGHDK and SYGVNS. The CDR3 loop spans 14 amino acids. CDR3 DNA sequence: TGTGCCAGCAGTGGCTCCGGGCGCCTCGGTGGCTACACCTTC. Protein product: CASSGSGRLGGYTF.

The V call is TRBV25-1, the J call TRBJ1-3, with D unresolved. The germline gives CDR1 MGHDK, CDR2 SYGVNS. The V end was cut by 1 base, the J end by 1 base, with 5 bases between. CDR3 length: 14 amino acids. The CDR3 DNA reads TGTGCCAGCAGTGAATTGGGTTCTGGAAACACCATATATTTT. It codes for CASSELGSGNTIYF.

This chain links TRBV7-2 with TRBJ2-3, with 11 bases aligning to TRBD2. The CDR3 covers 17 residues. J lost 5 bases, V lost 5 bases, and 12 bases had no gene match. Germline CDR1 SGHTA, CDR2 FQGNSA. The CDR3 is CASSPSRLAGTRDTQYF. CDR3 nucleotide sequence: TGTGCCAGCAGCCCCTCCCGACTAGCGGGGACGAGAGATACGCAGTATTTT. The entire variable domain, with the rest obtained from reference TRBV7-2 and TRBJ2-3, is as follows: GAGVSQSPSNKVTEKGKDVELRCDPISGHTALYWYRQSLGQGLEFLIYFQGNSAPDKSGLPSDRFSAERTGGSVSTLTIQRTQQEDSAVYLCASSPSRLAGTRDTQYFGPGTRLTVL.

As for this clone: Within the sample, other DNA sequences also encode this same CDR3. The chain recombines TRBV18 with TRBJ2-5, with D hard to call. This CDR3 has 12 residues. CDR1 is KGHSH and CDR2 is LQKENI in the germline V gene. Trimming cost V 2 bases and J 4 bases, with 5 bases left between them. The CDR3 region is CASSPSTETQYF. DNA for the CDR3: TGTGCCAGCTCACCATCGACAGAGACCCAGTACTTC.

The gene calls are TRBV27 and TRBJ1-4; tentatively, D is TRBD1 (5 bases). Trimming stripped 6 bases from V and 3 bases from J, with 17 bases between. Germline-derived CDR1 and CDR2 are MNHEY and SMNVEV (reference sequence). The CDR3 is 16 amino acids. As DNA, the CDR3 is TGTGCCAGCAGACCGGGACGTCGCTTCTCTAATGAAAAACTGTTTTTT. It is translated as CASRPGRRFSNEKLFF.

The CDR3 nucleotides are TGTGCCAGCAGTTCCAGGGAGGACTACGAGCAGTACTTC. Protein product: CASSSREDYEQYF. The genes are TRBV6-5 and TRBJ2-7, with D possibly matching TRBD2 (6 bases). The length of the CDR3 is 13 residues. The V end was cut by 4 bases, the J end by 3 bases, with 10 bases between. Germline values: CDR1 MNHEY, CDR2 SVGAGI.

The chain has TRBV10-3 and TRBJ1-3, with TRBD1 as a possible D gene (5 bases). Germline V CDR1 and CDR2: ENHRY, SYGVKD. V was trimmed by 2 bases and J by 1 base, leaving 15 bases between them. This CDR3 is built from 17 residues. CDR3 residues: CAISEEGLGPSGNTIYF. CDR3 coding DNA: TGTGCCATCAGTGAGGAGGGGTTAGGACCTTCTGGAAACACCATATATTTT.

Comment on this clone: Additional DNA sequences in this sample encode the identical CDR3. The chain has TRBV5-1 and TRBJ2-3; D might be TRBD2 (5 bases). The CDR3 consists of 14 residues. Trimming stripped 0 bases from V and 4 bases from J, with 9 bases between. Germline CDR1 is SGHRS and CDR2 is YFSETQ. The CDR3 loop reads CASSLGPGADTQYF. The DNA of the CDR3 is TGCGCCAGCAGCTTGGGACCCGGGGCAGATACGCAGTATTTT. Drawing the rest from reference TRBV5-1 and TRBJ2-3, the complete variable domain is KAGVTQTPRYLIKTRGQQVTLSCSPISGHRSVSWYQQTPGQGLQFLFEYFSETQRNKGNFPGRFSGRQFSNSRSEMNVSTLELGDSALYLCASSLGPGADTQYFGPGTRLTVL.

The V call is TRBV7-2, the J call TRBJ2-3; 10 bases are shared with TRBD2. Germline V gene sequence: CDR1 SGHTA, CDR2 FQGNSA. This CDR3 has 17 residues. Losses at the gene ends were 1 base for V and 6 bases for J; bases not matched to a gene: 10. In DNA, the CDR3 is TGTGCCAGCAGCTTAGGGCTAGCGGGAGTCCCGGGGGATACGCAGTATTTT. Translation gives CASSLGLAGVPGDTQYF. The variable domain in full, completed from reference TRBV7-2 and TRBJ2-3, reads GAGVSQSPSNKVTEKGKDVELRCDPISGHTALYWYRQSLGQGLEFLIYFQGNSAPDKSGLPSDRFSAERTGGSVSTLTIQRTQQEDSAVYLCASSLGLAGVPGDTQYFGPGTRLTVL.

This sequence joins TRBV7-3 and TRBJ2-2; 9 positions match TRBD1. Germline V CDR1 and CDR2: SGHTA, FQGTGA. The CDR3 has 16 amino acids. V lost 5 bases to trimming and J lost 7 bases; unmatched junction nucleotides: 11. Here the CDR3 reads CASSISRDRAGGELFF. The CDR3 nucleotides are TGTGCCAGCAGCATCTCCCGGGACAGGGCTGGCGGGGAGCTGTTTTTT.